These 21 T cell receptor beta chains were all obtained from the same sample, sequenced in a study of early T cells in non-severe SARS-CoV-2 infection. TCRdb recomputed calls from the 5' RACE reads with MiXCR, one row per CDR3 protein. The data show fewer than 85,000 distinct CDR3 sequences, with roughly an eighth seen just once and 6% held by the top ten. The sample consisted of whole blood. These receptors came from an adult who was a healthcare worker with PCR-confirmed SARS-CoV-2 infection or an uninfected control (not recorded which).

This clonotype showed up just a few times. The V and J genes are TRBV4-1 and TRBJ1-1, with 9 nucleotides matching TRBD1. V trimming: 3 bases; J trimming: 4 bases; junction bases outside the gene matches: 6. The CDR3 contains 15 residues. Looked up from germline, CDR1 is MGHRA and CDR2 is YSYEKL. DNA for the CDR3: TGCGCCAGCAGCCAGAAACAGGGGGCTGGCACTGAAGCTTTCTTT. Its protein is CASSQKQGAGTEAFF.

This clonotype has more than one count but fewer than ten. The gene calls are TRBV29-1 and TRBJ1-2; tentatively, D is TRBD1 (6 bases). CDR1 is SQVTM and CDR2 is ANQGSEA in the germline V gene. The CDR3 spans 12 residues. With 4 bases removed from V and 4 bases from J, the gap between germline ends came to 10 bases. Here the CDR3 reads CSVGGQFYGYTF. CDR3 coding DNA: TGCAGCGTTGGGGGGCAATTCTATGGCTACACCTTC. The full variable domain, with the rest looked up from reference TRBV29-1 and TRBJ1-2, is SAVISQKPSRDICQRGTSLTIQCQVDSQVTMMFWYRQQPGQSLTLIATANQGSEATYESGFVIDKFPISRPNLTFSTLTVSNMSPEDSSIYLCSVGGQFYGYTFGSGTRLTVV.

This clonotype was recorded a few times. The chain combines TRBV7-9 with TRBJ2-5; D is perhaps TRBD1 or TRBD2 (5 bases each). The length of the CDR3 is 14 residues. V lost 5 bases and J lost 4, with 14 bases in between. Germline V CDR1 and CDR2: SEHNR, FQNEAQ (reference sequence). CDR3 residues: CASSQGTALETQYF. The CDR3 nucleotides read TGTGCCAGCAGCCAAGGGACCGCCCTAGAGACCCAGTACTTC.

In this sample, this clonotype turned up many times. This chain connects TRBV9 to TRBJ2-2; perhaps D is TRBD1 or TRBD2 (5 bases each). The CDR3 totals 14 residues. V was pared by 1 base and J by 6 bases, with 10 bases between. Germline-derived CDR1 and CDR2 are SGDLS and YYNGEE. The CDR3 protein is CASSVIQGPGELFF. The CDR3 nucleotides read TGTGCCAGCAGCGTAATCCAGGGACCCGGGGAGCTGTTTTTT.

This clonotype was counted at least ten times. The chain couples TRBV4-1 to TRBJ2-2; D unclear. Germline assignment: CDR1 MGHRA and CDR2 YSYEKL. The CDR3 has 14 residues. The V gene lost 0 bases and the J gene lost 5 bases, with 7 bases spanning the gap. The CDR3 nucleotides read TGCGCCAGCAGCCAAGACTCAGCAACCGGGGAGCTGTTTTTT. Amino acids: CASSQDSATGELFF.

The sample holds a few counts of this clonotype. The chain employs TRBV20-1 and TRBJ1-5; 8 nucleotides agree with TRBD1. This CDR3 has 15 amino acids. V was pared by 5 bases and J by 0 bases, with 6 bases of the junction left unmatched. Germline V CDR1 and CDR2: DFQATT, SNEGSKA (reference sequence). This CDR3 reads CSAEPDRDSNQPQHF. The CDR3 coding sequence is TGCAGTGCTGAACCGGACAGGGATAGCAATCAGCCCCAGCATTTT.

CDR3 amino acids: CASSGVAGANVLTF. The CDR3 region has the DNA TGCGCCAGCAGCGGGGTAGCTGGGGCCAACGTCCTGACTTTC. This chain uses TRBV4-1 with TRBJ2-6; D gene unclear. The germline CDR1 and CDR2 sequences are MGHRA and YSYEKL. V was clipped by 5 bases and J by 2 bases, with 7 bases between them. CDR3 length: 14 amino acids.

This clonotype was counted between two and nine times. The chain is built from TRBV5-1 and TRBJ2-2; 7 bases line up with TRBD1. J was trimmed by 0 bases and V by 4 bases; bases with no gene match: 9. CDR1 is SGHRS and CDR2 is YFSETQ in the germline V gene. CDR3 length: 17 residues. The CDR3 sequence is CASSRTTGTANTGELFF. DNA for the CDR3: TGCGCCAGCAGCCGTACGACCGGGACAGCGAACACCGGGGAGCTGTTTTTT.

The CDR3 sequence: CATSAGPGANVLTF. For the CDR3, the DNA is TGTGCCACCAGTGCCGGGCCTGGGGCCAACGTCCTGACTTTC. The rearrangement joins TRBV24-1 to TRBJ2-6; no firm D call. V lost 5 bases, J lost 2 bases, and 6 bases lay in between. CDR1 is KGHDR, CDR2 SFDVKD, per germline. The CDR3 covers 14 residues.

This clonotype has a count of ten or more. The J gene is TRBJ1-5, the V gene TRBV20-1, with D uncertain. Germline V gene sequence: CDR1 DFQATT, CDR2 SNEGSKA (reference sequence). CDR3 size: 12 residues. Trimming stripped 3 bases from V and 4 bases from J, with 7 bases between. The CDR3 coding sequence is TGCAGTGCTAGGGCCTCTAATCAGCCCCAGCATTTT. The encoded protein is CSARASNQPQHF.

This clonotype was observed many times. The gene calls are TRBV7-3 and TRBJ2-2, with a possible D match to TRBD2 (6 bases). Germline V gene lookup returns CDR1 SGHTA and CDR2 FQGTGA. V was clipped by 0 bases and J by 6 bases, with 11 bases between them. CDR3 length: 15 amino acids. CDR3 DNA: TGTGCCAGCAGCTTAACTGGAGGGGATCCCGGGGAGCTGTTTTTT. Translated, it gives CASSLTGGDPGELFF.

This CDR3 reads CASSYGQGSGNTIYF. The CDR3 DNA follows: TGTGCCAGCAGTTACGGACAGGGCTCTGGAAACACCATATATTTT. The chain joins TRBV6-5 to TRBJ1-3; 8 bases match TRBD1. The germline V gene encodes CDR1 MNHEY and CDR2 SVGAGI. The CDR3 runs 15 residues. Losses at the gene ends were 2 bases for V and 0 bases for J; bases not matched to a gene: 0.

The CDR3 nucleotides are TGTGCCAGCAGCTTAGCCGGGGGGACCTCTATCACTGAAGCTTTCTTT. Translated: CASSLAGGTSITEAFF. The V gene is TRBV7-8, the J gene TRBJ1-1, with D possibly matching TRBD1 (5 bases). The germline V gene encodes CDR1 SGHVS and CDR2 FQNEAQ. V gave up 0 bases and J gave up 4 bases, with 15 bases separating them. The CDR3 length is 16 residues.

This clonotype was observed many times. This chain uses TRBV7-3 with TRBJ1-1; D unclear. The CDR3 has 13 amino acids. Germline CDR1 reads SGHTA; CDR2 reads FQGTGA. Trimming cost V 6 bases and J 0 bases, with 8 bases left between them. The CDR3 loop is CASSLALNTEAFF. The CDR3 DNA reads as TGTGCCAGCAGTTTGGCTTTGAACACTGAAGCTTTCTTT.

This clonotype turned up a few times. This chain connects TRBV7-2 to TRBJ2-3, with D possibly TRBD2 on 5 matching bases. The CDR3 totals 14 residues. V dropped 2 bases and J dropped 3 bases, with 9 bases sitting between them. Germline assignment: CDR1 SGHTA and CDR2 FQGNSA. CDR3 sequence (DNA): TGTGCCAGCAGCTTATCGAGGGCAACAGATACGCAGTATTTT. The encoded protein is CASSLSRATDTQYF.

This clonotype came up many times. V usage is TRBV19 and J usage is TRBJ2-1; 7 nucleotides align to TRBD1. Germline CDR1 and CDR2: LNHDA and SQIVND (reference sequence). Germline trimming cut 6 bases from V and 8 bases from J; bases unmatched to any gene: 10. The CDR3 consists of 14 residues. The CDR3 region has the DNA TGTGCCAGTAGCGACCAGGGGACAGCACATGAGCAGTTCTTC. Its protein product is CASSDQGTAHEQFF.

The J gene is TRBJ2-3, the V gene TRBV4-1, with D tentatively TRBD1 (6 bases). Between the trimmed V and J ends, which lost 0 bases and 4 bases, there was a span of 11 bases. CDR1 is MGHRA, CDR2 YSYEKL, per germline. This CDR3 has 15 residues. CDR3 sequence (DNA): TGCGCCAGCAGCCAAGAGGGCAGGGGCCCAGATACGCAGTATTTT. Translation: CASSQEGRGPDTQYF.

This clonotype was found a few times. V is TRBV6-5 and J is TRBJ1-6; a weak D match, TRBD1 (6 bases). Trimming stripped 6 bases from V and 2 bases from J, with 11 bases between. CDR1 is MNHEY and CDR2 is SVGAGI in the germline V gene. The CDR3 extends over 15 amino acids. CDR3 in amino acids: CASRPGTPYNSPLHF. CDR3 coding DNA: TGTGCCAGCAGGCCCGGGACACCCTATAATTCACCCCTCCACTTT.

The rearrangement joins TRBV5-1 to TRBJ1-1, with D unresolved. V lost 0 bases and J lost 7, with 7 bases in between. Germline assignment: CDR1 SGHRS and CDR2 YFSETQ. CDR3 length: 12 amino acids. The CDR3 loop is CASSLEGLEAFF. In DNA, the CDR3 is TGCGCCAGCAGCTTGGAAGGACTTGAAGCTTTCTTT.

Ten or more counts support this clonotype. The J gene is TRBJ1-6, the V gene TRBV7-3; no definite D call. CDR1 is SGHTA, CDR2 FQGTGA, per germline. With 1 base removed from V and 4 bases from J, the gap between germline ends came to 2 bases. This CDR3 is built from 13 residues. The CDR3 reads CASSLNYNSPLHF. The CDR3 DNA reads as TGTGCCAGCAGCTTAAATTATAATTCACCCCTCCACTTT.

This clonotype was picked up a small number of times. CDR3 bases: TGCGCCAGCAGCCGATCGCCCTCACAGGGGATGACCGGGGAGCTGTTTTTT. This codes for CASSRSPSQGMTGELFF. The chain couples TRBV5-1 to TRBJ2-2, with 7 bases that match TRBD1. Unmatched junction bases numbered 14, after V lost 4 bases and J lost 5 bases. CDR1 and CDR2 (germline): SGHRS, YFSETQ. This CDR3 is 17 amino acids long. The whole variable domain, remainder taken from reference TRBV5-1 and TRBJ2-2, is KAGVTQTPRYLIKTRGQQVTLSCSPISGHRSVSWYQQTPGQGLQFLFEYFSETQRNKGNFPGRFSGRQFSNSRSEMNVSTLELGDSALYLCASSRSPSQGMTGELFFGEGSRLTVL.